The clone carrying this T cell receptor beta chain was found once. Its antigen is undetermined. Germline values: CDR1 MNHEY, CDR2 SVGAGI. The V gene lost 5 bases and the J gene lost 1 base, with 14 bases spanning the gap. The CDR3 extends over 15 amino acids. Sequencing used immunoSEQ v3.0 at survey level. Per-sample TRB depth target: about 35,000-50,000 T-cell genomes. Profiling relied on immunoSEQ multiplex PCR, and the TCRdb table lists in-frame clones only, not all of them. The table lists 22,000 or so clones, 70% to 85% of them singletons, with 15% to 20% in the top ten. These data originate in a study of long-term antiretroviral therapy in people with HIV. Study findings and constraints: The range of CDR3 lengths in HIV repertoires proved narrower than that found in controls. Neither ART adherence, viral resistance nor therapy changes were documented.

V is TRBV6-5 and J is TRBJ1-1; possible D gene TRBD1, 6 bases. Sequencing was performed on unsorted PBMCs, taken 0.5 years before starting antiretroviral therapy. The sequence was collected from a man aged 35-49 years with HIV. This CDR3 is CASSKPAGQNTEAFF. CDR3 nucleotides: TGTGCCAGCAGTAAACCCGCGGGACAGAACACTGAAGCTTTCTTT.